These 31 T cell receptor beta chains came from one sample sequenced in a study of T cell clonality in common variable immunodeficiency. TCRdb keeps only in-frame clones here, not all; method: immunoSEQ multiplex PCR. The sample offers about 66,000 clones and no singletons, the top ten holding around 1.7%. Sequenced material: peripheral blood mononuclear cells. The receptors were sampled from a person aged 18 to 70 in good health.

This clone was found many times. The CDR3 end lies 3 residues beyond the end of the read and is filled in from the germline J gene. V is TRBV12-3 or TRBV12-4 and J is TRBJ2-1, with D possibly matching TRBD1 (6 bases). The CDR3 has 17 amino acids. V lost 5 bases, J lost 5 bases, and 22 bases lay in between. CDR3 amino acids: CASSGDTGLTTHNEQFF. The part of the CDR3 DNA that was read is TGTGCCAGCAGTGGAGATACAGGGTTGACCACCCACAATGAG.

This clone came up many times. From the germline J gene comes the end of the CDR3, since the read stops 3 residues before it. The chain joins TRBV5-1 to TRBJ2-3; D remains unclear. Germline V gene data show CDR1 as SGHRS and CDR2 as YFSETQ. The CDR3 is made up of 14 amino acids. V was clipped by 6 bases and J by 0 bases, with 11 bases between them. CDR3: CASTPGPSTDTQYF. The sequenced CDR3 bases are TGCGCCAGCACCCCGGGTCCTAGCACAGATACG.

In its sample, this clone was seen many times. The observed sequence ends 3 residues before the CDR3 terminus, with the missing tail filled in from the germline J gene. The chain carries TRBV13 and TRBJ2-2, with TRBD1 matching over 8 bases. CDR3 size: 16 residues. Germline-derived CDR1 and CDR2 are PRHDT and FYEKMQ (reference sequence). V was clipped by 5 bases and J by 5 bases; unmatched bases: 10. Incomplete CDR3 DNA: TGTGCCAGCAGCCAAGACAGGGGCCCCTCGACCGGGGAG. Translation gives CASSQDRGPSTGE. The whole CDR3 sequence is CASSQDRGPSTGELFF.

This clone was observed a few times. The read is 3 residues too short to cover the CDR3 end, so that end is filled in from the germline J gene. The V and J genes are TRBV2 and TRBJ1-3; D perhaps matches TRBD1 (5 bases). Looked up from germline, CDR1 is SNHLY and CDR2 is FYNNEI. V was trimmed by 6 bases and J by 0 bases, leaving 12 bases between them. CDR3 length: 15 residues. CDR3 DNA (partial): TGTGCCAGCAGCGAGGGGATTCTCTCTGGAAACACC. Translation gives CASSEGILSGNT. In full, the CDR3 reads CASSEGILSGNTIYF.

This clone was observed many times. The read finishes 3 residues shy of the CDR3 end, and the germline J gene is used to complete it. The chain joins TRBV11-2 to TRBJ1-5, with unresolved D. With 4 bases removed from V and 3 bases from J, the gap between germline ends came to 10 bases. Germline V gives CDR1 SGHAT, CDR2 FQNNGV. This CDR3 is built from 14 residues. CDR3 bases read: TGTGCCAGCAGCTATGCGGCTAACAATCAGCCC. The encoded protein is CASSYAANNQP. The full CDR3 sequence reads CASSYAANNQPQHF.

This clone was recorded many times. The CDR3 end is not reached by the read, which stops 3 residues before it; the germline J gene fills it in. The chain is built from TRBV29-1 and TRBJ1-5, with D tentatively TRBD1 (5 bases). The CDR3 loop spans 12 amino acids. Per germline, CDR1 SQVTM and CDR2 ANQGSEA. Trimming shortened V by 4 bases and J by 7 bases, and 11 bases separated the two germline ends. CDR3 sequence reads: CSVGGGNQPQHF. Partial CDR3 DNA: TGCAGCGTTGGGGGGGGGAACCAGCCC.

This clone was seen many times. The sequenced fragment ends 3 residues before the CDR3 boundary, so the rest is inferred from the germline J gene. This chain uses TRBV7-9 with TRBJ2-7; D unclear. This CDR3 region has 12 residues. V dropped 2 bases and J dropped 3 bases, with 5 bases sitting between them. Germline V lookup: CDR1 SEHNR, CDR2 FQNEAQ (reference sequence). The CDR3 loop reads CASSLRGYEQYF. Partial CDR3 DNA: TGTGCCAGCAGCTTAAGAGGCTACGAG.

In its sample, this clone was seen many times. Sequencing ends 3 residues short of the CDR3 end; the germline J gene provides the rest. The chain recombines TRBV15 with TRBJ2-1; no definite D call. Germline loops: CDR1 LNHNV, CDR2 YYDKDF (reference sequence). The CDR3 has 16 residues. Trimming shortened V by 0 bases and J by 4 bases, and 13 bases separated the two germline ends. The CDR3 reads CATSRDKFGGYNEQFF. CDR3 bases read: TGTGCCACCAGCAGAGATAAATTCGGCGGATACAATGAG.

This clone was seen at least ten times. The covered CDR3 bases are TGCAGTGTGACAGGGGGCATCGCCGGGGAG. Its protein product is CSVTGGIAGE. The whole CDR3 protein is CSVTGGIAGELFF. V usage is TRBV20-1 and J usage is TRBJ2-2; 10 positions match TRBD1. The read comes to an end 3 residues before the CDR3 does, leaving the germline J gene to fill in the end. Germline V lookup: CDR1 DFQATT, CDR2 SNEGSKA (reference sequence). The CDR3 has 13 amino acids. The ends lost 7 bases at V and 6 bases at J; junction bases unmatched: 5.

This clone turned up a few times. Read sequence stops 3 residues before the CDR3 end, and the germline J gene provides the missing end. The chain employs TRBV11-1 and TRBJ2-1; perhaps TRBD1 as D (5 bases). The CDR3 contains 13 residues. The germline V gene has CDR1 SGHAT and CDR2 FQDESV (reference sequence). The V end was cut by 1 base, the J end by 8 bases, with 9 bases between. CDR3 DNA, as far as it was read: TGTGCCAGCAGCTTAGGACAGATTCATGAG. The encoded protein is CASSLGQIHE. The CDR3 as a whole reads CASSLGQIHEQFF.

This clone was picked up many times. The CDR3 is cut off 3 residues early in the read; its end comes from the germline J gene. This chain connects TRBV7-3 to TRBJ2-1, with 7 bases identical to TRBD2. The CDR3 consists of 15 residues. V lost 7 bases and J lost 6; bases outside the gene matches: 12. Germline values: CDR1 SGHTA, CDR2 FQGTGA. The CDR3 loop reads CASTKGSGGGNEQFF. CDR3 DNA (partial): TGTGCCAGCACCAAGGGCTCGGGGGGTGGCAATGAG.

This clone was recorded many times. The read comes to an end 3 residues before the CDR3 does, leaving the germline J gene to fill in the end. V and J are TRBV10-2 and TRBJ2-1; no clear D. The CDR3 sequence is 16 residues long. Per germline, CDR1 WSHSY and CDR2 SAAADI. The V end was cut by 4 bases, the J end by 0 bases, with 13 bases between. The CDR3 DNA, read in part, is TGCGCCAGCAGTGTCCACAGCACAAGCTCCTACAATGAG. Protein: CASSVHSTSSYNE. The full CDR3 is CASSVHSTSSYNEQFF.

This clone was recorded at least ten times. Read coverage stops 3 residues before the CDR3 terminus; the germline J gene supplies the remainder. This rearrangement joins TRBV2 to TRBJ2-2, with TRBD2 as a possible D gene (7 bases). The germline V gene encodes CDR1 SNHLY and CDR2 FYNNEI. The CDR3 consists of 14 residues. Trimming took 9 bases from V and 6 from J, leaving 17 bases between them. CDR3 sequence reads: CARGGAVRPGELFF. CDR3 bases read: TGTGCCAGAGGGGGGGCGGTCCGGCCCGGGGAG.

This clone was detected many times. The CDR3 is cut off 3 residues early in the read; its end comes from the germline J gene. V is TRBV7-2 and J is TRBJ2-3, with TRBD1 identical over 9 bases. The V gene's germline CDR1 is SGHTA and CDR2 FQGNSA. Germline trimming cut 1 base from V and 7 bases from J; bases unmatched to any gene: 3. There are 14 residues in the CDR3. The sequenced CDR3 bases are TGTGCCAGCAGCTTAGTTGGGACAGGGAATACG. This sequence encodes CASSLVGTGNT. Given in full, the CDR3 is CASSLVGTGNTQYF.

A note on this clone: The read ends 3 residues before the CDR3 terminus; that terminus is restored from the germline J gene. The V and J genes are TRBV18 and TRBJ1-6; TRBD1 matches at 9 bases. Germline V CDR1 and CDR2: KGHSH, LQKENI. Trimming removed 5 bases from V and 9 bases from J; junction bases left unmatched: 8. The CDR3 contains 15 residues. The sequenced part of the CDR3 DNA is TGTGCCAGCTCAGAGAGTACAGGGGGCAGTTCACCC. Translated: CASSESTGGSSP. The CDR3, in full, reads CASSESTGGSSPLHF.

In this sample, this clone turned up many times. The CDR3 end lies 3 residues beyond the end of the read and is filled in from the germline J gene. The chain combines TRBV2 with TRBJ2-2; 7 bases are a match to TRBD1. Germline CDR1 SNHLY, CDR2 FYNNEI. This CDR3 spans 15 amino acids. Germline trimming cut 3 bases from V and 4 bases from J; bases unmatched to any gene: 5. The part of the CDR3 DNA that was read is TGTGCCAGCAGTGAGGGGGACAGTCCCACCGGGGAG. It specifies CASSEGDSPTGE. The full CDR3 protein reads CASSEGDSPTGELFF.

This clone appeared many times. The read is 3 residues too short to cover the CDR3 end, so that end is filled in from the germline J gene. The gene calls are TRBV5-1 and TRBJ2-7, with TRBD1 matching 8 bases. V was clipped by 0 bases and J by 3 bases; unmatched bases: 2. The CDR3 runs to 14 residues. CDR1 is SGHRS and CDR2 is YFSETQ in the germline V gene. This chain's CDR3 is CASSLVGQGYEQYF. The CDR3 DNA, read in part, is TGCGCCAGCAGCTTGGTTGGACAGGGCTACGAG. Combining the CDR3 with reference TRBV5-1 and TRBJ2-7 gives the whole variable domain KAGVTQTPRYLIKTRGQQVTLSCSPISGHRSVSWYQQTPGQGLQFLFEYFSETQRNKGNFPGRFSGRQFSNSRSEMNVSTLELGDSALYLCASSLVGQGYEQYFGPGTRLTVT.

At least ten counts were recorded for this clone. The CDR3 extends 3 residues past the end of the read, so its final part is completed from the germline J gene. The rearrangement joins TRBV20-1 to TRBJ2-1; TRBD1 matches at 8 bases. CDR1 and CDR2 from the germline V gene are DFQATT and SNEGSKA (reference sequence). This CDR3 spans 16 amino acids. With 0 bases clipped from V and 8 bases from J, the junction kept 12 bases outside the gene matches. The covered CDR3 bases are TGCAGTGCTAGAGATCCTCCGACAGGGGCTGGGGATGAG. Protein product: CSARDPPTGAGDE. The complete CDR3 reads CSARDPPTGAGDEQFF.

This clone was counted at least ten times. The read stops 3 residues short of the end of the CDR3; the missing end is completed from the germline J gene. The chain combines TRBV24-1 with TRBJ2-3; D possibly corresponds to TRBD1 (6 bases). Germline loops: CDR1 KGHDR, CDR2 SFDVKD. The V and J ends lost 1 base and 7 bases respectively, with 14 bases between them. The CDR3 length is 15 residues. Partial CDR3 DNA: TGTGCCACCAGTGATTTCCCGGGACACACCAATACG. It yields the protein CATSDFPGHTNT. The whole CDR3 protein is CATSDFPGHTNTQYF.

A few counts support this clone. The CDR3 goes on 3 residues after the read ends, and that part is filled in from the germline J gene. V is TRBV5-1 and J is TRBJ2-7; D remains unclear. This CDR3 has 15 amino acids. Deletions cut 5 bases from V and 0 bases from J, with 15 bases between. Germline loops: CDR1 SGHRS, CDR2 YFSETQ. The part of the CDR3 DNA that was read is TGCGCCAGCAGTTACACCACGACGGGCTCCTACGAG. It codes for CASSYTTTGSYE. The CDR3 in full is CASSYTTTGSYEQYF.

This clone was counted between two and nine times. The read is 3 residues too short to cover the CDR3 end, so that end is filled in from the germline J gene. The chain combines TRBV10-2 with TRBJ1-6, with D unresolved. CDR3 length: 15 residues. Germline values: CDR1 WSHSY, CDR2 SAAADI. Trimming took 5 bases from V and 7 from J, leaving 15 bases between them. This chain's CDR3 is CASSTSRGVNSPLHF. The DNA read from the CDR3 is TGCGCCAGCAGTACCTCACGGGGAGTAAATTCACCC.

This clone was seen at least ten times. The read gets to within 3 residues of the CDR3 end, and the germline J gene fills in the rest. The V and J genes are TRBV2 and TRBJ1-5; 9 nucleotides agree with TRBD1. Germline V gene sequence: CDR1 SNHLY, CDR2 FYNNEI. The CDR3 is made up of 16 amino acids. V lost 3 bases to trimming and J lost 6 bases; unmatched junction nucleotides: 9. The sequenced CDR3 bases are TGTGCCAGCAGTGATAGGGGGACAGGGTTCGGTCAGCCC. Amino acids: CASSDRGTGFGQP. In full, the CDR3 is CASSDRGTGFGQPQHF.

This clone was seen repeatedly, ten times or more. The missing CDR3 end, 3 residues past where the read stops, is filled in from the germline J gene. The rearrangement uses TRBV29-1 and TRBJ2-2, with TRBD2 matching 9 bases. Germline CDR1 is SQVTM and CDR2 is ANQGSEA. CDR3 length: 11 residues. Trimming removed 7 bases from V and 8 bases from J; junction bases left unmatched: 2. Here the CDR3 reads CSGLAGGELFF. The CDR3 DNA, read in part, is TGCAGCGGTCTAGCGGGGGGGGAG.

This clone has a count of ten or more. The part of the CDR3 DNA that was read is TGTGCCAGCTCACCACCCCCAGGGGGAACCTACAATGAG. Encoded protein: CASSPPPGGTYNE. The whole CDR3 sequence is CASSPPPGGTYNEQFF. This rearrangement joins TRBV18 to TRBJ2-1; 7 nucleotides agree with TRBD1. Coverage ceases 3 residues before the CDR3 finishes, and the germline J gene fills in the end. CDR3 length: 16 residues. Unmatched junction bases numbered 4, after V lost 0 bases and J lost 2 bases. Germline-derived CDR1 and CDR2 are KGHSH and LQKENI. Together with reference TRBV18 and TRBJ2-1, the CDR3 gives the full variable domain: NAGVMQNPRHLVRRRGQEARLRCSPMKGHSHVYWYRQLPEEGLKFMVYLQKENIIDESGMPKERFSAEFPKEGPSILRIQQVVRGDSAAYFCASSPPPGGTYNEQFFGPGTRLTVL.

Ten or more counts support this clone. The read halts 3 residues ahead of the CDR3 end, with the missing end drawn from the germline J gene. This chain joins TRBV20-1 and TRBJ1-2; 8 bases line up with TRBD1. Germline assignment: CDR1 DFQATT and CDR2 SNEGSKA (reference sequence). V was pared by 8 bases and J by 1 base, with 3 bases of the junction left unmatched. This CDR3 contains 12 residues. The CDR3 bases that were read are TGCAGTTTAGACAGGGGTAACTATGGC. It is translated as CSLDRGNYG. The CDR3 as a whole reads CSLDRGNYGYTF.

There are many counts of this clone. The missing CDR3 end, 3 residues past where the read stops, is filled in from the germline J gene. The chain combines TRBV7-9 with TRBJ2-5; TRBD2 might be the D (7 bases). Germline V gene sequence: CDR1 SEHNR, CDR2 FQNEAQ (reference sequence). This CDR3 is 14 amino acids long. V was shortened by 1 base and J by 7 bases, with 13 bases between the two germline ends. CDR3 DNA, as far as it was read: TGTGCCAGCAGCTTAGAGGGGGGGATGAGGACC. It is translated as CASSLEGGMRT. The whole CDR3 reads CASSLEGGMRTQYF.

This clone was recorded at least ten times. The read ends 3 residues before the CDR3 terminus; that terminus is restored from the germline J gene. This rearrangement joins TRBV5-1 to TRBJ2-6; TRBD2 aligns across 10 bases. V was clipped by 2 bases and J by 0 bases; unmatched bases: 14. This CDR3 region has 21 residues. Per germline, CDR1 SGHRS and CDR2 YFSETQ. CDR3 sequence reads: CASSFTRTSGVPVSGANVLTF. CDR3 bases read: TGCGCCAGCAGCTTTACCAGGACTAGCGGAGTCCCCGTCTCTGGGGCCAACGTC.

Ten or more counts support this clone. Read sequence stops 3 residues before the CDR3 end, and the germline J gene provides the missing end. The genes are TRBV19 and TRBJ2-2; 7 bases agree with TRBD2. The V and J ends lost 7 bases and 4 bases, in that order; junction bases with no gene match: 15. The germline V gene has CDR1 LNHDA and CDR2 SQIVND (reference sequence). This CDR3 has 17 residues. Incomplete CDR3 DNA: TGTGCCAGTACCAGAATGACTAGCCTCTTGGGCACCGGGGAG. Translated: CASTRMTSLLGTGE. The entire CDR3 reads CASTRMTSLLGTGELFF. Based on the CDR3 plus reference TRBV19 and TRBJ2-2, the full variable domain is DGGITQSPKYLFRKEGQNVTLSCEQNLNHDAMYWYRQDPGQGLRLIYYSQIVNDFQKGDIAEGYSVSREKKESFPLTVTSAQKNPTAFYLCASTRMTSLLGTGELFFGEGSRLTVL.

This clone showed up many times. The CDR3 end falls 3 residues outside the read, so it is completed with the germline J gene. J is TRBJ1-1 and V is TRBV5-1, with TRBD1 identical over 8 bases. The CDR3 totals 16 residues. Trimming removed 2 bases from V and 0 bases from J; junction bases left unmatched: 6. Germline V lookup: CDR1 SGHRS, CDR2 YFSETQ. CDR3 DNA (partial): TGCGCCAGCAGCTTAAGCAGGGGGCCTTTGAACACTGAA. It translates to CASSLSRGPLNTE. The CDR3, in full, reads CASSLSRGPLNTEAFF.

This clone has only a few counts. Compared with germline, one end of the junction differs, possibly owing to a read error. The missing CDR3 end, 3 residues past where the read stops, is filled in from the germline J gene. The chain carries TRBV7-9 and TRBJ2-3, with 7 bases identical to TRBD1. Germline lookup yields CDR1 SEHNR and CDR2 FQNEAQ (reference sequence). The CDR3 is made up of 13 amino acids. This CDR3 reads CSSSPGTVDTQYF. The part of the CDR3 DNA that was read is TGTTCCAGCAGCCCTGGGACAGTGGATACG.

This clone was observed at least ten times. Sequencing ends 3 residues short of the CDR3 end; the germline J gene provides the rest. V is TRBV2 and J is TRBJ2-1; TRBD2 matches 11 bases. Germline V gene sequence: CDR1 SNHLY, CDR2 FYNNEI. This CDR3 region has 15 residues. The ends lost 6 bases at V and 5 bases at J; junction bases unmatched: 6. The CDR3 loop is CASRLTSGVHNEQFF. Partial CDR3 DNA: TGTGCCAGCAGGCTGACTAGCGGGGTCCACAATGAG.